A selection of T cell receptor beta chains follows, all from one sample in a study of blood T cell repertoires in COVID-19. Sequencing used immunoSEQ multiplex PCR; TCRdb keeps in-frame clones, though not all of them. This sample has approximately 170,000 clones, with roughly 85% found just once. What was sequenced was PBMCs or T cells enriched from blood (not recorded which). The receptors were sampled from a woman aged 45-65 years who had recovered from COVID-19. The CDR3 runs from the conserved cysteine through the conserved F or W. The D gene is left open where the match is weak. The size of a clone is reported for some rows only, either as once, few or many, or as a class for expanded clones.

>-|15|TRBJ1-6|TRBV19|-
TGTGCCAGTAGTATAGTTGGCCCGGGGAATTCACCCCTCCACTTT
CASSIVGPGNSPLHF
>TRBD2|15|TRBJ2-2|TRBV4-1|few
TGCGCCAGCAGCCCCGGGGTAGGGAGGGCCGGGGAGCTGTTTTTT
CASSPGVGRAGELFF
>TRBD1|17|TRBJ1-1|TRBV13|-
TGTGCCAGCAGCCGACGTGACAGGGCCAGGTTTAAGGCTGAAGCTTTCTTT
CASSRRDRARFKAEAFF
>TRBD1|15|TRBJ1-1|TRBV27|-
TGTGCCAGCAGTTTATTGGCAGGGGGGAGTTTTGAAGCTTTCTTT
CASSLLAGGSFEAFF
>-|15|TRBJ1-4|TRBV7-9|few
TGTGCCAGCAGCTTGTTGGAGGGGAGGAATGAAAAACTGTTTTTT
CASSLLEGRNEKLFF
>TRBD1|12|TRBJ1-2|TRBV12-3/TRBV12-4|-
TGTGCCAGCAGACGACAGGGCTATGGCTACACCTTC
CASRRQGYGYTF
>TRBD1|13|TRBJ1-1|TRBV4-3|-
TGCGCCAGCAGCCAAGTTTCAGACAGGGGGGCTTTCTTT
CASSQVSDRGAFF
>-|13|TRBJ1-1|TRBV29-1|-
TGCAGCGCCGTGGGAGGGGTGAACACTGAAGCTTTCTTT
CSAVGGVNTEAFF
>TRBD1|14|TRBJ1-2|TRBV15|-
TGTGCCACCAGCAGAGATTTGCAGGACAGGGGCTACACCTTC
CATSRDLQDRGYTF
>-|10|TRBJ2-5|TRBV7-9|-
TGTGCCAGCAGCCCCAGGACCCAGTACTTC
CASSPRTQYF
>-|14|TRBJ1-3|TRBV6-1|-
TGTGCCAGCAGCGGGACTGGCTCTGGAAACACCATATATTTT
CASSGTGSGNTIYF
>-|17|TRBJ1-1|TRBV30|-
TGTGCCTGGAGTGTACGGGGCGGGATACGGGTTGACACTGAAGCTTTCTTT
CAWSVRGGIRVDTEAFF
>-|12|TRBJ1-1|TRBV10-3|-
TGTGCCATCAGGGGCAAGAACACTGAAGCTTTCTTT
CAIRGKNTEAFF